This entry lists 11 T cell receptor beta chains sequenced from one sample in a study of T cell responses to AZD1222 COVID-19 vaccine. The data were produced by immunoSEQ multiplex PCR, yet TCRdb's version contains in-frame clones alone and is incomplete. The sample yields 150,000 to 200,000 clones, 80% to 95% seen once. Specimen: peripheral blood, collected 28 days after the second AZD1222 dose. The receptors shown here come from an adult who received the AZD1222 COVID-19 vaccine.

The rearrangement joins TRBV3-1 (or the pseudogene TRBV3-2) to TRBJ2-7; D call uncertain. This CDR3 has 16 residues. The germline V gene encodes CDR1 LGHDT and CDR2 YNNKEL (reference sequence). V was cut by 3 bases and J by 1 base, with 16 bases left in between. CDR3 in DNA: TGTGCCAGCAGCCATCCTCGATCGCTGGGTTCCTACGAGCAGTACTTC. Translating gives CASSHPRSLGSYEQYF.

V gene TRBV5-1 combines with J gene TRBJ2-7; D is unclear. CDR3 length equals 13 residues. The germline V gene has CDR1 SGHRS and CDR2 YFSETQ. Between the trimmed V and J ends, which lost 3 bases and 2 bases, there was a span of 9 bases. The CDR3 region has the DNA TGCGCCAGCAGCTGGCGACTTCCCTACGAGCAGTACTTC. It is translated as CASSWRLPYEQYF. The full variable domain, in which reference TRBV5-1 and TRBJ2-7 provide the parts outside the CDR3, is KAGVTQTPRYLIKTRGQQVTLSCSPISGHRSVSWYQQTPGQGLQFLFEYFSETQRNKGNFPGRFSGRQFSNSRSEMNVSTLELGDSALYLCASSWRLPYEQYFGPGTRLTVT.

The V call is TRBV5-4, the J call TRBJ2-3, with D possibly being TRBD2 (5 bases). In germline, CDR1 is SGHNT, CDR2 YYREEE (reference sequence). The length of the CDR3 is 16 residues. The ends were cut back, 0 bases at V and 2 bases at J, with 13 bases in the middle. This CDR3 is CASSLVLARNTDTQYF. The CDR3, as DNA: TGTGCCAGCAGCTTGGTCCTAGCCCGTAACACAGATACGCAGTATTTT.

This chain links TRBV7-2 with TRBJ1-3; D is possibly TRBD1 (6 bases). The CDR3 is made up of 15 amino acids. Trimming took off 1 base at V and 2 bases at J, with 9 bases between the two ends. Per the germline V gene, CDR1 is SGHTA and CDR2 is FQGNSA. The CDR3 nucleotides read TGTGCCAGCAGCTTAGTAGGGGGTCCTGGAAACACCATATATTTT. The encoded protein is CASSLVGGPGNTIYF.

The rearrangement uses TRBV19 and TRBJ1-5, with D tentatively TRBD1 (5 bases). CDR1 and CDR2 from the germline V gene are LNHDA and SQIVND (reference sequence). CDR3 size: 13 residues. Trimming stripped 5 bases from V and 4 bases from J, with 9 bases between. The CDR3 reads CASSSRGNQPQHF. The CDR3 DNA is TGTGCCAGTAGTTCGCGGGGGAATCAGCCCCAGCATTTT.

The table lists this clone with a count of one. This chain connects TRBV7-3 to TRBJ2-1; TRBD1 or TRBD2 may be the D gene (5 bases each). Germline CDR1 is SGHTA and CDR2 is FQGTGA. The ends were cut back, 2 bases at V and 0 bases at J, with 8 bases in the middle. CDR3 length: 15 residues. The CDR3: CASSLGTLSYNEQFF. The CDR3, as DNA: TGTGCCAGCAGCTTAGGGACCCTCTCCTACAATGAGCAGTTCTTC.

As concerns this clone: In the same sample, other DNA sequences code for this CDR3. V and J are TRBV18 and TRBJ1-5; D gene ambiguous. Germline-derived CDR1 and CDR2 are KGHSH and LQKENI. Trimming took 3 bases from V and 1 from J, leaving 4 bases between them. This CDR3 region has 13 residues. CDR3 residues: CASSPGSNQPQHF. The DNA of the CDR3 is TGTGCCAGCTCACCTGGGAGCAATCAGCCCCAGCATTTT. The full variable domain, with the rest looked up from reference TRBV18 and TRBJ1-5, is NAGVMQNPRHLVRRRGQEARLRCSPMKGHSHVYWYRQLPEEGLKFMVYLQKENIIDESGMPKERFSAEFPKEGPSILRIQQVVRGDSAAYFCASSPGSNQPQHFGDGTRLSIL.

The rearrangement links TRBV3-1 (or the pseudogene TRBV3-2) to TRBJ1-4, with D hard to call. Between the trimmed V and J ends, which lost 7 bases and 4 bases, there was a span of 7 bases. This CDR3 has 12 residues. Per the germline V gene, CDR1 is LGHDT and CDR2 is YNNKEL (reference sequence). CDR3 region: CASTRLNEKLFF. The CDR3 bases are TGTGCCAGCACCCGGCTTAATGAAAAACTGTTTTTT.

The V and J genes are TRBV6-2 or TRBV6-3 and TRBJ2-2; 10 bases match TRBD2. Germline-derived CDR1 and CDR2 are MNHEY and SVGEGT. Trimming took 2 bases from V and 1 from J; bases not matched to a gene: 13. The CDR3 runs to 20 residues. CDR3 sequence reads: CASSYNLAGDPKGNTGELFF. CDR3 sequence (DNA): TGTGCCAGCAGTTACAACCTAGCGGGAGACCCAAAGGGGAACACCGGGGAGCTGTTTTTT.

J is TRBJ1-6 and V is TRBV6-5; D is ambiguous. V lost 4 bases to trimming and J lost 10 bases, with 11 bases between them. Germline CDR1 MNHEY, CDR2 SVGAGI. The CDR3 loop spans 13 amino acids. CDR3 amino acids: CASSSGFFSPLHF. For the CDR3, the DNA is TGTGCCAGCAGTTCCGGGTTTTTCTCACCCCTCCACTTT.

The chain carries TRBV5-1 and TRBJ1-5; D is undetermined. In germline, CDR1 is SGHRS, CDR2 YFSETQ. The V end was cut by 3 bases, the J end by 0 bases, with 13 bases between. The CDR3 loop spans 16 amino acids. The CDR3 sequence is CASSSSGRSSNQPQHF. The CDR3, as DNA: TGCGCCAGCAGCTCGTCCGGGAGGAGTAGCAATCAGCCCCAGCATTTT.